Below, 21 T cell receptor beta chains from the same sample are listed, as sequenced in a study of T cell changes during pregnancy in multiple sclerosis. Repertoires were generated with immunoSEQ multiplex PCR, while TCRdb's copy carries only in-frame clones and drops some. The sample carries roughly 72,000 clones, around 90% recorded once. Sequenced material: peripheral blood, taken in the first trimester of pregnancy. Source of these receptors: a female donor in good health, enrolled as a control in a pregnancy study.

The V and J genes are TRBV7-2 and TRBJ1-6; D gene uncertain. The V and J ends lost 4 bases and 14 bases respectively, with 21 bases between them. The germline V gene encodes CDR1 SGHTA and CDR2 FQGNSA. The CDR3 contains 15 residues. DNA of the CDR3: TGTGCCAGCAGCTCCATCGGTGGGGTTAAGAGGGCCCTCCACTTT. Protein: CASSSIGGVKRALHF.

The gene calls are TRBV10-3 and TRBJ2-7; TRBD1 aligns across 9 bases. This CDR3 region has 13 residues. The germline V gene encodes CDR1 ENHRY and CDR2 SYGVKD. V was clipped by 6 bases and J by 2 bases; unmatched bases: 2. Here the CDR3 reads CAIRGDRAYEQYF. In DNA form, the CDR3 reads TGTGCCATCAGGGGGGACAGGGCCTACGAGCAGTACTTC.

This chain joins TRBV4-3 and TRBJ2-1; 8 nucleotides match TRBD2. The CDR3 extends over 16 amino acids. Per germline, CDR1 LGHNA and CDR2 YSLEER. V shed 1 base and J 6 bases; nucleotides not matched to a gene: 8. CDR3 in amino acids: CASSQAASGSPNEQFF. The CDR3 bases are TGCGCCAGCAGCCAAGCCGCGAGCGGGAGTCCCAATGAGCAGTTCTTC.

CDR3 DNA: TGTGCCAGCAGCTTAGACGGGGGCACCATATATTTT. Translated: CASSLDGGTIYF. J is TRBJ1-3 and V is TRBV7-6, with D tentatively TRBD1 (5 bases). The CDR3 is 12 amino acids. The V and J ends lost 1 base and 9 bases respectively, with 7 bases between them. CDR1 SGHVS and CDR2 FNYEAQ come from the germline V gene.

V and J are TRBV18 and TRBJ1-3, with D possibly being TRBD1 (6 bases). The CDR3 is 15 residues long. Trimming removed 2 bases from V and 2 bases from J, with 10 bases in between. CDR1 is KGHSH and CDR2 is LQKENI in the germline V gene. The CDR3 is CASSPWDTTGNTIYF. CDR3 DNA: TGTGCCAGCTCACCATGGGACACTACTGGAAACACCATATATTTT.

The rearrangement uses TRBV19 and TRBJ1-6, with TRBD1 matching over 7 bases. The CDR3 has 16 residues. J lost 0 bases, V lost 7 bases, and 6 bases had no gene match. Per the germline V gene, CDR1 is LNHDA and CDR2 is SQIVND (reference sequence). The CDR3 is CASKTQGSSYNSPLHF. DNA of the CDR3: TGTGCCAGTAAGACACAGGGGAGCTCCTATAATTCACCCCTCCACTTT.

The chain carries TRBV15 and TRBJ2-5, with D maybe TRBD1 (6 bases). The V end was cut by 8 bases, the J end by 1 base, with 14 bases between. CDR3 length equals 14 residues. Germline lookup yields CDR1 LNHNV and CDR2 YYDKDF (reference sequence). The CDR3 coding sequence is TGTGCCACCGGGTTAGGGGGAACCCAAGAGACCCAGTACTTC. This gives the protein CATGLGGTQETQYF. Full variable domain (rest looked up from reference TRBV15 and TRBJ2-5): DAMVIQNPRYQVTQFGKPVTLSCSQTLNHNVMYWYQQKSSQAPKLLFHYYDKDFNNEADTPDNFQSRRPNTSFCFLDIRSPGLGDTAMYLCATGLGGTQETQYFGPGTRLLVL.

This sequence joins TRBV7-9 and TRBJ2-2; 7 bases match TRBD1. This CDR3 comprises 14 residues. Germline V gives CDR1 SEHNR, CDR2 FQNEAQ (reference sequence). V lost 3 bases, J lost 6 bases, and 4 bases stayed unmatched. The CDR3 nucleotides read TGTGCCAGCAGCTTTGACAGGGTTGCCGGGGAGCTGTTTTTT. It yields the protein CASSFDRVAGELFF.

The V and J genes are TRBV5-6 and TRBJ1-1; D ambiguous. The CDR3 runs 12 residues. CDR1 is SGHDT and CDR2 is YYEEEE in the germline V gene. With 1 base removed from V and 8 bases from J, the gap between germline ends came to 9 bases. The CDR3 nucleotides read TGTGCCAGCAGCTTGTTAGGCGGGGAAGCTTTCTTT. Translating it yields CASSLLGGEAFF.

CDR3 in DNA: TGTGCCAGCAGCCGAGCCACCGGGGAGCTGTTTTTT. Translated: CASSRATGELFF. The chain is built from TRBV5-7 and TRBJ2-2; D not certain. TRBV5-7 is placed among ORFs of uncertain function. The germline V and J ends were trimmed by 4 bases and 4 bases, with 5 bases remaining between them. CDR3 size: 12 residues.

The V call is TRBV2, the J call TRBJ2-1; TRBD2 matches 8 bases. This CDR3 is built from 14 residues. Germline V gene sequence: CDR1 SNHLY, CDR2 FYNNEI. With V trimmed by 6 bases and J by 5 bases, 6 bases remained unmatched. CDR3 amino acids: CASRKRGTNNEQFF. In nucleotides, the CDR3 is TGTGCCAGCAGAAAGCGGGGGACTAACAATGAGCAGTTCTTC. Variable domain in full (rest from reference TRBV2 and TRBJ2-1): EPEVTQTPSHQVTQMGQEVILRCVPISNHLYFYWYRQILGQKVEFLVSFYNNEISEKSEIFDDQFSVERPDGSNFTLKIRSTKLEDSAMYFCASRKRGTNNEQFFGPGTRLTVL.

The rearrangement joins TRBV29-1 to TRBJ2-1; TRBD1 is a possible D gene (6 bases). With 4 bases removed from V and 10 bases from J, the gap between germline ends came to 11 bases. The CDR3 covers 11 residues. From germline, CDR1 is SQVTM and CDR2 ANQGSEA. CDR3 loop: CSVAVTGEQFF. The CDR3 nucleotides read TGCAGCGTTGCAGTTACAGGGGAGCAGTTCTTC.

V usage is TRBV5-1 and J usage is TRBJ2-1; weak D call: TRBD1 (5 bases). The germline gives CDR1 SGHRS, CDR2 YFSETQ. V lost 4 bases and J 9 bases, leaving 17 bases between the germline ends. CDR3 length equals 14 residues. The CDR3 spells CASSPRLRQGEQFF. CDR3 DNA sequence: TGCGCCAGCAGCCCGCGGCTACGGCAGGGTGAGCAGTTCTTC.

CDR3 residues: CASSSDRASPLAKNIQYF. The CDR3 nucleotides are TGTGCCAGCAGCTCTGACAGGGCCTCACCTCTAGCCAAAAACATTCAGTACTTC. This sequence joins TRBV7-9 and TRBJ2-4, with 7 bases matching TRBD1. V lost 4 bases to trimming and J lost 0 bases; unmatched junction nucleotides: 12. The CDR3 extends over 18 amino acids. In germline, CDR1 is SEHNR, CDR2 FQNEAQ (reference sequence).

V and J are TRBV28 and TRBJ2-2; D might be TRBD1 (6 bases). The CDR3 is made up of 18 amino acids. Germline CDR1 MDHEN, CDR2 SYDVKM. V lost 4 bases to trimming and J lost 3 bases, with 21 bases between them. The CDR3 sequence is CASSSSDLGRGYTGELFF. The CDR3 nucleotides are TGTGCCAGCAGTTCCTCGGACCTAGGCAGGGGATACACCGGGGAGCTGTTTTTT.

The chain combines TRBV11-2 with TRBJ2-1, with D unresolved. There are 15 residues in the CDR3. Germline V CDR1 and CDR2: SGHAT, FQNNGV. The V end was cut by 5 bases, the J end by 0 bases, with 11 bases between. The CDR3 protein is CASSPVWSSYNEQFF. In DNA form, the CDR3 reads TGTGCCAGCAGCCCTGTGTGGAGCTCCTACAATGAGCAGTTCTTC.

V and J are TRBV6-6 and TRBJ2-7; 12 bases agree with TRBD2. The CDR3 is made up of 16 amino acids. The V and J ends lost 5 bases and 2 bases, in that order; junction bases with no gene match: 7. Germline CDR1 MNHNY, CDR2 SVGAGI (reference sequence). The DNA of the CDR3 is TGTGCCAGCAGTACACGACTAGCGGGGGCCCCCTACGAGCAGTACTTC. It codes for CASSTRLAGAPYEQYF.

Only one count was recorded for this clone. CDR3 nucleotide sequence: TGTGCCAGCTCACTGGGACTAGCGGGAGCCTCCTACGAGCAGTACTTC. Translation: CASSLGLAGASYEQYF. V gene TRBV18 combines with J gene TRBJ2-7, with 14 bases fitting TRBD2. CDR3 length equals 16 residues. V shed 4 bases, J shed 0 bases, and the junction held 2 bases outside the gene matches. The germline gives CDR1 KGHSH, CDR2 LQKENI.

The chain employs TRBV5-1 and TRBJ2-5, with D hard to call. This CDR3 has 13 amino acids. Germline V CDR1 and CDR2: SGHRS, YFSETQ. Deletions cut 1 base from V and 5 bases from J, with 9 bases between. As DNA, the CDR3 is TGCGCCAGCAGCTTGCTCTCCCGGGAGACCCAGTACTTC. Protein: CASSLLSRETQYF.

V and J are TRBV6-5 and TRBJ2-7; D unresolved. The ends were cut back, 2 bases at V and 0 bases at J, with 11 bases in the middle. Germline CDR1 is MNHEY and CDR2 is SVGAGI. There are 15 residues in the CDR3. The CDR3 DNA is TGTGCCAGCAGTTACGCTCTCCTTAGCTCCTACGAGCAGTACTTC. Translated, it gives CASSYALLSSYEQYF.

The chain uses TRBV7-2 and TRBJ1-2; TRBD1 might be the D (6 bases). The V gene's germline CDR1 is SGHTA and CDR2 FQGNSA. The CDR3 totals 16 residues. Between the trimmed V and J ends, which lost 5 bases and 6 bases, there was a span of 22 bases. The CDR3: CASSPLSPSTGNGYTF. For the CDR3, the DNA is TGTGCCAGCAGCCCCCTATCCCCATCTACAGGGAATGGCTACACCTTC.